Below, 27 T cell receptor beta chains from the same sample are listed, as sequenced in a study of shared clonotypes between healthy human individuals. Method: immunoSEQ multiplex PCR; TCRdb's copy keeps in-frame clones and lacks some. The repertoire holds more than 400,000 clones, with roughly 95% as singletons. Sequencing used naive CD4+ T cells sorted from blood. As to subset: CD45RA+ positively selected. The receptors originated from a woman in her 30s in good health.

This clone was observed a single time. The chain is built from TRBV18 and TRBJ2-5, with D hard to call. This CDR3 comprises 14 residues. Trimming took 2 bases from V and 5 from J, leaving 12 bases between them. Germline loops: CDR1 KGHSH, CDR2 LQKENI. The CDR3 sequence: CASSPATTRETQYF. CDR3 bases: TGTGCCAGCTCACCAGCGACCACACGGGAGACCCAGTACTTC.

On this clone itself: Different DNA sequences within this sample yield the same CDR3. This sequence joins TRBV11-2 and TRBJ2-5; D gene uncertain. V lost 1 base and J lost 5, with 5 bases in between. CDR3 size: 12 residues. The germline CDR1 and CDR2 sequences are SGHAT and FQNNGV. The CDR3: CASSLAGETQYF. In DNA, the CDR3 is TGTGCCAGCAGCTTAGCTGGTGAGACCCAGTACTTC.

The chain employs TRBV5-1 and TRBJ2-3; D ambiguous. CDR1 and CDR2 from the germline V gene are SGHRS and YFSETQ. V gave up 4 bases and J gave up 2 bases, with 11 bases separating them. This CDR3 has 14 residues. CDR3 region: CASSPGDLTDTQYF. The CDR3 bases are TGCGCCAGCAGCCCGGGTGATCTCACAGATACGCAGTATTTT.

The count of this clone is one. The chain's CDR3 is CASSLRQVTSYEQYF. CDR3 nucleotide sequence: TGTGCCAGCAGCCTGAGGCAGGTCACCTCCTACGAGCAGTACTTC. V and J are TRBV5-8 and TRBJ2-7; no definite D call. Trimming cost V 4 bases and J 0 bases, with 14 bases left between them. CDR1 is SGHTS and CDR2 is YDEGEE in the germline V gene. The CDR3 spans 15 residues.

In DNA form, the CDR3 reads TGTGCCAGCAGCGCCGCCTTGGGTTACGAGCAGTACTTC. This gives the protein CASSAALGYEQYF. The chain is built from TRBV9 and TRBJ2-7; D gene uncertain. The CDR3 extends over 13 amino acids. V was pared by 3 bases and J by 4 bases, with 11 bases between. Germline assignment: CDR1 SGDLS and CDR2 YYNGEE.

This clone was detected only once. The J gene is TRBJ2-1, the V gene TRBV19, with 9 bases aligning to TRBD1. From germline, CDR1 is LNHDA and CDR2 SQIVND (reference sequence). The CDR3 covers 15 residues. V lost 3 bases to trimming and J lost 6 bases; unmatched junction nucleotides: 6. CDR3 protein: CASSISGTGSNEQFF. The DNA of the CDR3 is TGTGCCAGTAGTATTTCCGGGACAGGGAGCAATGAGCAGTTCTTC.

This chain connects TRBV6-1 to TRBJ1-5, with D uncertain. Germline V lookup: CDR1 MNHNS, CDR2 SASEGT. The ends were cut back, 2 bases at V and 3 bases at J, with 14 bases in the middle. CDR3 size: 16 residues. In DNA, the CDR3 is TGTGCCAGCAGTGAACGTCAAATTCGCCCCAATCAGCCCCAGCATTTT. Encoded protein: CASSERQIRPNQPQHF.

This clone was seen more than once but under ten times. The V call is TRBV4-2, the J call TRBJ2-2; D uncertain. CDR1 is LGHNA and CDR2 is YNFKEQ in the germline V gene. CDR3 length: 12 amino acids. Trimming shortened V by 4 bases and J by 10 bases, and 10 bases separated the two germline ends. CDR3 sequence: CASSRVGLELFF. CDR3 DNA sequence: TGTGCCAGCAGCCGCGTAGGGCTGGAGCTGTTTTTT.

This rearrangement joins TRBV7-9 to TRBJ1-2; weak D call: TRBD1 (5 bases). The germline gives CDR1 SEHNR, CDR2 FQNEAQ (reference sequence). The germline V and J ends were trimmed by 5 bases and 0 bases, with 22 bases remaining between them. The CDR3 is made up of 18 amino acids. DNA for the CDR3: TGTGCCAGCAGCCTACTTCACTTACGGGACGAGTCTAACTATGGCTACACCTTC. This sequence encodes CASSLLHLRDESNYGYTF.

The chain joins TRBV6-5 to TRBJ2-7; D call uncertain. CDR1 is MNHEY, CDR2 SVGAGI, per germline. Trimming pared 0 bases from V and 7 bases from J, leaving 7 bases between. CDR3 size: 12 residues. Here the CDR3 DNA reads TGTGCCAGCAGTTACTCCCCCGGAGAGCAGTACTTC. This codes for CASSYSPGEQYF.

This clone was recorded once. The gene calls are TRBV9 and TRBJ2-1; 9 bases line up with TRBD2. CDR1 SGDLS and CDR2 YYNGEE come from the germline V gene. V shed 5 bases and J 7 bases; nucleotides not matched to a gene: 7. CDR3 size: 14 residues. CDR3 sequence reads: CASRTGLATNEQFF. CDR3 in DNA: TGTGCCAGCAGGACGGGACTAGCTACGAATGAGCAGTTCTTC.

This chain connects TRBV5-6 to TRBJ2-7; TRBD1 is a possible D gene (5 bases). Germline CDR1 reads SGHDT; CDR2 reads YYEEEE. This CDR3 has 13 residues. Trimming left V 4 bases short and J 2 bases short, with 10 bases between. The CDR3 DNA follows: TGTGCCAGCAGCCTTGACAGAGCCTACGAGCAGTACTTC. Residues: CASSLDRAYEQYF.

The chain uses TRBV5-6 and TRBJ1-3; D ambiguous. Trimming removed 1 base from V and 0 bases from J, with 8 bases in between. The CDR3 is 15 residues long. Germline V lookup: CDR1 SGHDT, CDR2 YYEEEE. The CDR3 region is CASSLLGNSGNTIYF. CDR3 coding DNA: TGTGCCAGCAGCTTGTTGGGAAACTCTGGAAACACCATATATTTT.

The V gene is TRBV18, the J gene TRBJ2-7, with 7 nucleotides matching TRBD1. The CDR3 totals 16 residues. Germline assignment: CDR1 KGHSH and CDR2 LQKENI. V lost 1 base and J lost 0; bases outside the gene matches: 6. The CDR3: CASSPLTGRGSYEQYF. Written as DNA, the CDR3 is TGTGCCAGCTCACCACTGACAGGGAGAGGCTCCTACGAGCAGTACTTC.

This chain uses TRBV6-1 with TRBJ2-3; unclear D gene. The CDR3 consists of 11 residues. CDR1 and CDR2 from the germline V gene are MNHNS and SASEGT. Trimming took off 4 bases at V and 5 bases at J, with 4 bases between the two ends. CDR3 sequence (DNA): TGTGCCAGCAGTGTTGTAGATACGCAGTATTTT. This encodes CASSVVDTQYF.

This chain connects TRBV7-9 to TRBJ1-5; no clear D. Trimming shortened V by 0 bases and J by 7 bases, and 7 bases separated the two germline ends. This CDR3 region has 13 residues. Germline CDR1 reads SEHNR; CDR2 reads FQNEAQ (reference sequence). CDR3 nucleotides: TGTGCCAGCAGCTTAGCGGGCGAGCAGCCCCAGCATTTT. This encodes CASSLAGEQPQHF.

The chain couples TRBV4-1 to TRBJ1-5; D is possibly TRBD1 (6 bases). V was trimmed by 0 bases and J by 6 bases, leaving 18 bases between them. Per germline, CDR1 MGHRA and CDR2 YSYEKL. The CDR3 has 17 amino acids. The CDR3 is CASSQDTGSSFVQPQHF. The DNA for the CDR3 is TGCGCCAGCAGCCAAGATACAGGGAGCTCCTTTGTTCAGCCCCAGCATTTT.

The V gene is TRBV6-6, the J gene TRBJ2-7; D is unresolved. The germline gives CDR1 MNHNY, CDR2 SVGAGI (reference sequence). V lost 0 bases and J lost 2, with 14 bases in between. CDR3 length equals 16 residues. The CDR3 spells CASSYSDARRPYEQYF. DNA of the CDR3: TGTGCCAGCAGTTACTCGGACGCTCGCAGGCCCTACGAGCAGTACTTC.

This CDR3 is CASSAGTSGRGNEQFF. The CDR3 bases are TGTGCCAGTAGTGCTGGGACTAGCGGGAGGGGCAATGAGCAGTTCTTC. This chain joins TRBV19 and TRBJ2-1, with 16 bases that match TRBD2. There are 16 residues in the CDR3. V gave up 5 bases and J gave up 6 bases; unmatched junction bases: 4. CDR1 LNHDA and CDR2 SQIVND come from the germline V gene (reference sequence). The whole variable domain, remainder taken from reference TRBV19 and TRBJ2-1, is DGGITQSPKYLFRKEGQNVTLSCEQNLNHDAMYWYRQDPGQGLRLIYYSQIVNDFQKGDIAEGYSVSREKKESFPLTVTSAQKNPTAFYLCASSAGTSGRGNEQFFGPGTRLTVL.

The chain's CDR3 is CASSLVGQGSEKLFF. The DNA for the CDR3 is TGTGCCAGCAGCTTGGTGGGACAGGGAAGTGAAAAACTGTTTTTT. The genes are TRBV5-4 and TRBJ1-4; TRBD1 aligns across 9 bases. Trimming cost V 0 bases and J 7 bases; bases outside gene matches: 4. This CDR3 spans 15 amino acids. Germline V gives CDR1 SGHNT, CDR2 YYREEE (reference sequence).

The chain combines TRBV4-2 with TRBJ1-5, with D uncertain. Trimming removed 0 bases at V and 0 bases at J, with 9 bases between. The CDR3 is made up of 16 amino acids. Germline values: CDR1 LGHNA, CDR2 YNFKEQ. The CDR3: CASSQEGGNSNQPQHF. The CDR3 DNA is TGTGCCAGCAGCCAAGAAGGAGGAAATAGCAATCAGCCCCAGCATTTT.

The CDR3: CASSHLPQETQYF. The CDR3 coding sequence is TGCGCCAGCAGCCATTTACCCCAAGAGACCCAGTACTTC. The chain is built from TRBV5-1 and TRBJ2-5; no clear D gene. Germline values: CDR1 SGHRS, CDR2 YFSETQ. The CDR3 loop spans 13 amino acids. Trimming took off 4 bases at V and 1 base at J, with 8 bases between the two ends.

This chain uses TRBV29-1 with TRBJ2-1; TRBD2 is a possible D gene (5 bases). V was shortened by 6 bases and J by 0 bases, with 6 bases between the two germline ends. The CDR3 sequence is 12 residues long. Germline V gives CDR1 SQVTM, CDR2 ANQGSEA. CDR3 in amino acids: CSVGSSYNEQFF. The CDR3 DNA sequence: TGCAGCGTAGGGAGCTCCTACAATGAGCAGTTCTTC.

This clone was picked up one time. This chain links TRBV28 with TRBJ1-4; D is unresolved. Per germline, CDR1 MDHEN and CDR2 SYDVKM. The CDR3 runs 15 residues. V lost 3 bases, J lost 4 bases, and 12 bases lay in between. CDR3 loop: CASSFEPNVNEKLFF. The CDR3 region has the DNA TGTGCCAGCAGTTTCGAACCGAACGTTAATGAAAAACTGTTTTTT.

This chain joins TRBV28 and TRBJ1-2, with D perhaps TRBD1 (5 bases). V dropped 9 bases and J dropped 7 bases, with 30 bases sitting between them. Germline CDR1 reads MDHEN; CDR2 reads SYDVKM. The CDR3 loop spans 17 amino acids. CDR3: CARPQESRTRFLSGYTF. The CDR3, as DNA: TGTGCCAGACCACAGGAAAGCCGGACTCGGTTTTTATCTGGCTACACCTTC.

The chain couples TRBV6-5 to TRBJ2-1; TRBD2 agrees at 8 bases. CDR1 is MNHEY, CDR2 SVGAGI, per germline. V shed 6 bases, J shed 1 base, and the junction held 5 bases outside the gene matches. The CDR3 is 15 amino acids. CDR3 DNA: TGTGCCAGCAGCTTTAGCGGGACTTCCTACAATGAGCAGTTCTTC. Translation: CASSFSGTSYNEQFF.

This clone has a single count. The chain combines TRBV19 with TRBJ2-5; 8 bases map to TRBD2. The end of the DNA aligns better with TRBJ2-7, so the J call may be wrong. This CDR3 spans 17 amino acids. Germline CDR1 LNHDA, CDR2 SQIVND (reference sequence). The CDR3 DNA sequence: TGTGCCAGTAGTTCCGCCCAAGCGGGAGTCGAACCCTACGAGCAGTACTTC. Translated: CASSSAQAGVEPYEQYF.